Included here is one T cell receptor (beta chain) sequence, with context. Its antigen is as yet unknown. This entry comes from a study of T cell responses to AZD1222 COVID-19 vaccine. Regarding the study as a whole: Among those given AZD1222, only 6 or 7 were seropositive at baseline. Clonal diversity was possibly underestimated, and the donors were mostly white British, with more females. Nearly half of spike-specific TCRs reportedly target unmutated variant regions.

Some clones are missing from TCRdb's copy, which holds only in-frame ones; the method was immunoSEQ multiplex PCR. The sample lists around 130,000 clones, 80% to 95% seen once, with approximately 3.1% in the top ten. Germline lookup yields CDR1 KGHSH and CDR2 LQKENI. V lost 1 base, J lost 1 base, and 10 bases lay in between. This CDR3 spans 15 amino acids. The source was peripheral blood, collected on day 0 of AZD1222 vaccination. This clonotype originated in an adult in good health. The rearrangement links TRBV18 to TRBJ1-2; D call uncertain. The CDR3 reads CASSPRRGSNYGYTF. The CDR3 coding sequence is TGTGCCAGCTCACCACGGCGGGGAAGTAACTATGGCTACACCTTC.